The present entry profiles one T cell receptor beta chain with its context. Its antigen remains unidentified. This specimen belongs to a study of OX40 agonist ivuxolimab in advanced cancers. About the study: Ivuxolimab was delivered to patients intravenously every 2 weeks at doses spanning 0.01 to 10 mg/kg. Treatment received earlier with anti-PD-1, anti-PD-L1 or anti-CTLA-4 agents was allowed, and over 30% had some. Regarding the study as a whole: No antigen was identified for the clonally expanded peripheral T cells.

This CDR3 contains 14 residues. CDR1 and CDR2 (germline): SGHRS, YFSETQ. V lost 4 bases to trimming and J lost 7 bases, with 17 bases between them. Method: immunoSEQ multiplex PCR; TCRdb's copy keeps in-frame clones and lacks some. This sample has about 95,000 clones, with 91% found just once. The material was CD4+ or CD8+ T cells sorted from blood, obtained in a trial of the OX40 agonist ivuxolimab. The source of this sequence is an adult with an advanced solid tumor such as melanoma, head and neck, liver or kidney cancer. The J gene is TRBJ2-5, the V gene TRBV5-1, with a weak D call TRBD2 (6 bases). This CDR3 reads CASSPEGPVGTQYF. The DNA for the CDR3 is TGCGCCAGCAGCCCGGAGGGGCCGGTGGGGACCCAGTACTTC.